The following is a T cell receptor beta chain sequence with its context. The target antigen is unknown. Treatment described: roughly 10-day PBMC culture with coronavirus spike peptide pools or control peptides (ViraFEST assay). The data are from a study of vaccination and CD4 T cells after COVID-19. Study-wide background: Diagnosis preceded the drawing of post-COVID samples by a median approximately 96 days (range 35 to 161).

Whole-study findings and limits: Spike mono-reactive status applied to 304 of 307 vaccine-specific clones in convalescent patients.

Cultured CD4+ T cells had their DNA profiled by the Oncomine TCR Beta short-read assay. TCRdb itself ran the PCR reads through MiXCR, one entry per CDR3 protein. Of 20,000 to 25,000 distinct CDR3 sequences listed, about 45% are singletons. The receptor's source is a human donor who had recovered from COVID-19. Sequencing used CD4+ T cells from blood, cultured in vitro.

The CDR3 sequence: CASRRGQGFSYTF. The CDR3 bases are TGTGCCAGCAGGAGGGGACAGGGTTTTAGCTACACCTTC. The chain links TRBV5-8 to TRBJ1-2, with TRBD1 identical over 9 bases. The junction had 8 bases not matched to a gene; V was cut back by 5 bases and J by 9 bases. CDR1 SGHTS and CDR2 YDEGEE come from the germline V gene. The CDR3 covers 13 residues.